This TCR beta chain was sequenced for a study of T cell changes during pregnancy in multiple sclerosis. Trimming at V came to 5 bases and at J to 9 bases, leaving 12 bases not matched to a gene. Germline V lookup: CDR1 SGHTA, CDR2 FQGNSA. This CDR3 contains 14 residues. The protocol was immunoSEQ multiplex PCR, while the TCRdb copy is restricted to in-frame clones and leaves out a portion. Of tens of thousands of clones in the sample, around 93% were seen once. This receptor was obtained from a female donor with multiple sclerosis, enrolled in a pregnancy study. The chain joins TRBV7-2 to TRBJ1-2, with 7 bases that match TRBD1. The sequencing used peripheral blood, collected in the second trimester of pregnancy. CDR3 in amino acids: CASSTPKGASSYTF. CDR3 DNA: TGTGCCAGCAGCACCCCGAAGGGGGCGAGTAGCTACACCTTC.